Listed below are T cell receptor beta chains from one sample, sequenced in a study of CD8+CD57+ T cells in acquired aplastic anemia. TCRdb processed the reads anew with MiXCR; each CDR3 protein has one entry. The repertoire has around 170,000 distinct CDR3 sequences, around 60% of them found once; the top ten carry over 40%. The sample comprised sorted CD4+, CD8+, or CD8+CD57+ T cells (not recorded which) from PBMCs. These receptors were taken from a human donor in good health. The CDR3 runs from the conserved cysteine through the conserved F or W. The D gene is left open where the match is weak. Some rows mark clone size as missing; the rest say once, few, many or name a class of expanded clone.

V gene,D gene,clone size,CDR3 length,J gene,CDR3 protein,CDR3 DNA
TRBV2,NA,NA,15,TRBJ2-3,CASNQRGRSTDTQYF,TGTGCCAGCAATCAAAGGGGGAGATCCACAGATACGCAGTATTTT
TRBV20-1,TRBD2,NA,14,TRBJ2-7,CSALPTSGGYEQYF,TGCAGTGCCCTACCGACTAGCGGGGGTTACGAGCAGTACTTC
TRBV7-6,NA,NA,12,TRBJ2-3,CASSQGGDTQYF,TGTGCCAGCAGCCAGGGCGGGGATACGCAGTATTTT
TRBV5-1,TRBD2,NA,14,TRBJ2-1,CASTRGGLGNEQFF,TGCGCCAGCACTCGGGGGGGCCTGGGGAATGAGCAGTTCTTC
TRBV10-3,TRBD1,NA,13,TRBJ1-2,CAISEEQGGGYTF,TGTGCCATCAGTGAGGAACAGGGGGGCGGCTACACCTTC
TRBV20-1,TRBD2,NA,14,TRBJ2-7,CSATRSGSSYEQYF,TGCAGTGCTACCCGTAGCGGGAGCTCCTACGAGCAGTACTTC
TRBV14,TRBD2,NA,16,TRBJ2-7,CASSQVPRGGRYEQYF,TGTGCCAGCAGCCAAGTTCCCCGGGGGGGAAGGTACGAGCAGTACTTC
TRBV5-5,NA,NA,14,TRBJ2-1,CASSFESTYNEQFF,TGTGCCAGCAGCTTCGAAAGCACATACAATGAGCAGTTCTTC
TRBV15,NA,NA,13,TRBJ2-7,CATSQDEGWEQYF,TGTGCCACCAGCCAGGACGAGGGTTGGGAGCAGTACTTC
TRBV4-3,TRBD2,NA,17,TRBJ2-2,CASSPGAGLADPGELFF,TGCGCCAGCAGCCCGGGCGCGGGACTAGCGGATCCCGGGGAGCTGTTTTTT
TRBV7-8,TRBD2,NA,15,TRBJ2-1,CASSPRGGGRNEQFF,TGTGCCAGCAGCCCACGGGGCGGGGGGCGCAATGAGCAGTTCTTC
TRBV4-1,TRBD1,many,15,TRBJ2-1,CASSLDRGQYNEQFF,TGCGCCAGCAGCCTTGACAGGGGGCAATACAATGAGCAGTTCTTC
TRBV25-1,NA,NA,16,TRBJ1-2,CASSEWDRDTYYGYTF,TGTGCCAGCAGTGAATGGGACCGGGACACCTACTATGGCTACACCTTC
TRBV15,NA,NA,13,TRBJ2-1,CATRRGSYNEQFF,TGTGCCACCAGACGCGGCTCCTACAATGAGCAGTTCTTC
TRBV20-1,TRBD2,NA,12,TRBJ2-1,CSAVAGYNEQFF,TGCAGTGCGGTAGCGGGATACAATGAGCAGTTCTTC
TRBV2,TRBD1,few,14,TRBJ2-7,CASSSQGVLGEQYF,TGTGCCAGCAGTTCACAGGGGGTGCTTGGGGAGCAGTACTTC
TRBV29-1,NA,NA,10,TRBJ2-3,CSGGTDTQYF,TGCAGCGGCGGCACAGATACGCAGTATTTT
TRBV20-1,TRBD1,few,13,TRBJ2-7,CSAKGTGYHEQYF,TGCAGTGCTAAGGGGACAGGGTACCACGAGCAGTACTTC
TRBV2,TRBD2,NA,18,TRBJ2-3,CASSVSSGRASTTDTQYF,TGTGCCAGCAGTGTGTCTAGCGGGAGGGCCTCGACCACAGATACGCAGTATTTT
TRBV7-6,NA,NA,14,TRBJ2-5,CASRGRDQRETQYF,TGTGCCAGCAGGGGGCGGGACCAGCGGGAGACCCAGTACTTC
TRBV7-8,TRBD2,NA,21,TRBJ2-3,CASSLSFASGTSGASTDTQYF,TGTGCCAGCAGCTTATCCTTCGCCTCCGGGACTAGCGGGGCTAGCACAGATACGCAGTATTTT
TRBV27,NA,NA,13,TRBJ1-2,CASSLAGGNGYTF,TGTGCCAGCAGTTTAGCCGGGGGTAATGGCTACACCTTC